This T cell receptor beta chain was captured in a study of cytomegalovirus exposure and HLA in healthy donors. The study, taken as a whole, reports: Follow-up analysis seemed to connect common viral pathogens with several of the most significant clusters identified.

As concerns this clone: What it binds is not known.

The PCR used 60 Vbeta and 13 Jbeta primers. Assay used: immunoSEQ multiplex PCR; TCRdb lists only in-frame clones, some missing. The data show roughly 100,000 clones, around 82% seen once. The CDR3 runs 15 residues. Germline CDR1 is LNHDA and CDR2 is SQIVND (reference sequence). Between the trimmed V and J ends, which lost 3 bases and 1 base, there was a span of 12 bases. Sequencing was performed on PBMCs. The sequence came from a man aged 40-50 years in good health and CMV-seropositive. This chain connects TRBV19 to TRBJ2-5, with TRBD1 as a possible D gene (6 bases). The CDR3, as DNA: TGTGCCAGTAGTATGGCCGGGACACCCCAAGAGACCCAGTACTTC. Its protein is CASSMAGTPQETQYF.